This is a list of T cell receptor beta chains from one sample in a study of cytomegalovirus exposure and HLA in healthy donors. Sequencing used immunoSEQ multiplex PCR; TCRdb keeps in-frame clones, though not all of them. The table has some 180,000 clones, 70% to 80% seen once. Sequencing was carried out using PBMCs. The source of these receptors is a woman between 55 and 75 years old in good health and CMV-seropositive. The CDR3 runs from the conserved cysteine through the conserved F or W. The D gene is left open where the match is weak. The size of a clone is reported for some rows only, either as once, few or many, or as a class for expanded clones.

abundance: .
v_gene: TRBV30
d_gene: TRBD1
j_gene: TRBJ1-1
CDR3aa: CASHRGLTEAFF
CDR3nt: TGTGCCTCTCACAGGGGGCTCACTGAAGCTTTCTTT

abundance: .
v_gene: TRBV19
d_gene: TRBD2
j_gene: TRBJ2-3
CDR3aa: CASSIDGGGTDTQYF
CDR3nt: TGTGCCAGTAGTATAGATGGGGGGGGCACAGATACGCAGTATTTT

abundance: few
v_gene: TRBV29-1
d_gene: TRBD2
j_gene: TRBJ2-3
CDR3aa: CSAEPGGSTDTQYF
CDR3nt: TGCAGCGCAGAGCCGGGGGGGTCCACAGATACGCAGTATTTT

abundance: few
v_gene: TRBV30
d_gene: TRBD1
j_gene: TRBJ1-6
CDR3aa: CAWTATGPNSPLHF
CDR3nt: TGTGCCTGGACCGCGACAGGGCCTAATTCACCCCTCCACTTT

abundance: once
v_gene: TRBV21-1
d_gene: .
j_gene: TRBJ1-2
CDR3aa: CASSPRTGGDGYTF
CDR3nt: TGTGCCAGCAGCCCCCGGACCGGAGGGGATGGCTACACCTTC

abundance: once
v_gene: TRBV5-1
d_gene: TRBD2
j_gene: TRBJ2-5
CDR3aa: CASSLAGGGALETQYF
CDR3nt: TGCGCCAGCAGCTTGGCCGGCGGGGGGGCCCTGGAGACCCAGTACTTC

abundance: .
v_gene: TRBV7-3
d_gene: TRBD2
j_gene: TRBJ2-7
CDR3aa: CASSLLGTSNEQYF
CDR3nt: TGTGCCAGCAGCTTACTCGGGACTAGTAACGAGCAGTACTTC

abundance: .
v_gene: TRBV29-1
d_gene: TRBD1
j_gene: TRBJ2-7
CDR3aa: CSVAGQGYEQYF
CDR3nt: TGCAGCGTGGCTGGACAGGGCTACGAGCAGTACTTC

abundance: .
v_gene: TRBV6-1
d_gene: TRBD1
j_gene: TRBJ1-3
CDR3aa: CASRRDREGGNTIYF
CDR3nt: TGTGCCAGCAGGAGGGACAGGGAGGGTGGAAACACCATATATTTT

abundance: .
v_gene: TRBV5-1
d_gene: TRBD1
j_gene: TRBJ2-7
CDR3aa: CASTPGDRSYEQYF
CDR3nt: TGCGCCAGCACTCCGGGGGACAGGTCCTACGAGCAGTACTTC

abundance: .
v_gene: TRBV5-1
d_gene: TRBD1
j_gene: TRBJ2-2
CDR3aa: CASSLGDRVPTGELFF
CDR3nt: TGCGCCAGCAGCTTGGGAGACAGGGTGCCCACCGGGGAGCTGTTTTTT

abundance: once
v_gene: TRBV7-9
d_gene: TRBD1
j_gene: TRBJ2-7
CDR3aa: CASSFGTGVYEQYF
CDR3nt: TGTGCCAGCAGCTTTGGGACAGGAGTCTACGAGCAGTACTTC

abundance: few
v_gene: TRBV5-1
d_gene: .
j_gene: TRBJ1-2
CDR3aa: CASSLTGQSYGYTF
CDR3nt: TGCGCCAGCAGCCTGACAGGCCAGAGCTATGGCTACACCTTC

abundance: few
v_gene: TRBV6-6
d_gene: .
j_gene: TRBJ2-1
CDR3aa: CASSYTGHEQFF
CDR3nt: TGTGCCAGCAGTTACACGGGTCATGAGCAGTTCTTC

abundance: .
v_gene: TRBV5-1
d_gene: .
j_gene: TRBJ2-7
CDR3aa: CASSLPEAGKAYEQYF
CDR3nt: TGCGCCAGCAGCTTGCCCGAGGCAGGGAAGGCCTACGAGCAGTACTTC

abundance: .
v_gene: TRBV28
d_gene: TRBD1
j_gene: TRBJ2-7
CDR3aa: CASSLTGTGNSEQYF
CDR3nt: TGTGCCAGCAGTCTTACCGGGACAGGGAACAGCGAGCAGTACTTC

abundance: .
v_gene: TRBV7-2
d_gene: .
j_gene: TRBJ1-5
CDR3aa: CASSFQGQPQHF
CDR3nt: TGTGCCAGCAGCTTCCAGGGCCAGCCCCAGCATTTT

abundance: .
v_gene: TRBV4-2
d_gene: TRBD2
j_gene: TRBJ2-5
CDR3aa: CASSQATSLYQETQYF
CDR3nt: TGTGCCAGCAGCCAAGCGACTAGCCTGTACCAAGAGACCCAGTACTTC

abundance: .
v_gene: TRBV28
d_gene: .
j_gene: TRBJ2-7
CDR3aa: CASSLIRDEQYF
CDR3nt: TGTGCCAGCAGTTTAATTCGGGACGAGCAGTACTTC

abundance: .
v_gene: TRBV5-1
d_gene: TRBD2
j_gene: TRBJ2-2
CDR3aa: CASSRSARGAPGELFF
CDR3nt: TGCGCCAGCAGCCGCTCGGCGCGGGGGGCTCCCGGGGAGCTGTTTTTT

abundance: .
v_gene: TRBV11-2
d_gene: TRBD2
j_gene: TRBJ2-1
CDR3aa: CASSSLAGDHNEQFF
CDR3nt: TGTGCCAGCAGTTCTCTAGCGGGAGACCACAATGAGCAGTTCTTC

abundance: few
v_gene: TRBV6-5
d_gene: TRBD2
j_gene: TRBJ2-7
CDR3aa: CASSYSASGRSEQYF
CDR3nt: TGTGCCAGCAGTTACTCGGCTAGCGGGAGGTCAGAGCAGTACTTC